This entry is about one TCR beta chain. Its antigen is unidentified. One end of the junction fails to match germline, which may point to a read error. The CDR3 length is 13 residues. The germline gives CDR1 SSHAT, CDR2 FNYEAQ (reference sequence). This entry comes from a study of Graves' ophthalmopathy and Graves' hyperthyroidism. About the study: Hyperthyroidism qualified as stable when ophthalmopathy did not develop within 18 months of follow-up. Study results and limitations: Ophthalmopathy progression prediction by the model yielded a sensitivity of about 70% and a specificity of nearly 75%.

For repertoire sequencing, the TCR beta CDR3 regions were amplified from RNA transcripts. RT-PCR was first run with HTBI primers, then multiplex PCR in a second round. TCRdb re-called the multiplex PCR reads with MiXCR, one entry per CDR3 protein. The sample shows about 550,000 distinct CDR3 sequences, approximately 35% of them seen only once. Participants with hyperthyroidism, aged 18 to 65, were newly diagnosed with under 2 months' duration. Other autoimmune diseases, uncontrolled infections, pregnancy and lactation each led to patient exclusion. Sequencing was performed on peripheral blood or thyroid tissue (not recorded which). The source of this sequence is an adult man with Graves' hyperthyroidism. The chain links TRBV7-7 to TRBJ2-1; D not certain. CDR3 region: CASSLTRVNEQFF. For the CDR3, the DNA is TGTGCTAGCAGCTTAACTCGAGTCAATGAGCAGTTCTTC.